The T cell receptor beta chain described here comes from a study of identical twins. MiXCR, applied by TCRdb to the 5' RACE reads, yields one record per CDR3 protein. The sample holds 450,000 to 650,000 distinct CDR3 sequences, over 12% seen once. This clonotype occurred a few times. Germline assignment: CDR1 SGHTA and CDR2 FQGNSA. This CDR3 is built from 14 residues. The V and J ends lost 5 bases and 6 bases respectively, with 17 bases between them. The sample was also linked to a second study, of yellow fever vaccine responses in identical twins.

The sample consisted of CD4+ T cells sorted from blood. The receptor was isolated from a woman aged 18-35 years in good health. V gene TRBV7-2 combines with J gene TRBJ2-7; D unclear. The CDR3 spells CASSPPTLPGEQYF. CDR3 DNA sequence: TGTGCCAGCAGCCCACCGACACTTCCCGGCGAGCAGTACTTC.